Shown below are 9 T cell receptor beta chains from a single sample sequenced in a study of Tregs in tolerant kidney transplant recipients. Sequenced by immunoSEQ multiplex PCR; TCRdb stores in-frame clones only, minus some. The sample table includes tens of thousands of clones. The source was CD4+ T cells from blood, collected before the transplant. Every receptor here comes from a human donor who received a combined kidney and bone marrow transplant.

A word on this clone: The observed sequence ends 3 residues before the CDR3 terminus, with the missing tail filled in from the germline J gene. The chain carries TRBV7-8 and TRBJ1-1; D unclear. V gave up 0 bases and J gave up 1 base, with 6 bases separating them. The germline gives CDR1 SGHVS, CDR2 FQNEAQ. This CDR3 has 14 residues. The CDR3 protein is CASSLAARNTEAFF. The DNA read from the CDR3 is TGTGCCAGCAGCTTAGCGGCTAGGAACACTGAA. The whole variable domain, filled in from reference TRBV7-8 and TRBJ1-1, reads GAGVSQSPRYKVAKRGQDVALRCDPISGHVSLFWYQQALGQGPEFLTYFQNEAQLDKSGLPSDRFFAERPEGSVSTLKIQRTQQEDSAVYLCASSLAARNTEAFFGQGTRLTVV.

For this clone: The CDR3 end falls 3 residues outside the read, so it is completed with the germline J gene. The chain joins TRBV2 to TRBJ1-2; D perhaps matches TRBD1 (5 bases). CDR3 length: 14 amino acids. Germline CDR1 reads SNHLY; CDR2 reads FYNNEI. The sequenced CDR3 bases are TGTGCCAGCCGTGGGGCAGGGCCCTTTATGGGC. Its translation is CASRGAGPFMG. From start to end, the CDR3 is CASRGAGPFMGYTF.

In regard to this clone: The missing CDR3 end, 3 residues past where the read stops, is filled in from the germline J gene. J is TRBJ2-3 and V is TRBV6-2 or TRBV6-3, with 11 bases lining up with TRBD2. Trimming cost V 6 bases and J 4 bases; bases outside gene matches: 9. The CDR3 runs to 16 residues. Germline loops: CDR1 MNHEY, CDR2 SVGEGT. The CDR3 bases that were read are TGTGCCAGCAGGCTTGGGACTAGCGGCCGCCCAGATACG. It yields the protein CASRLGTSGRPDT. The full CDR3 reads CASRLGTSGRPDTQYF.

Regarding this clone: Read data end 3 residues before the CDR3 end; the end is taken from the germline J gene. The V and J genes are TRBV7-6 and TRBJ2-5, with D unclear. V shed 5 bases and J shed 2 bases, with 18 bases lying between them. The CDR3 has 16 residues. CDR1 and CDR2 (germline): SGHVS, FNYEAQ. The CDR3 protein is CASSPENTLMQETQYF. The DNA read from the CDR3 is TGTGCCAGCAGCCCCGAAAACACCTTAATGCAAGAGACC.

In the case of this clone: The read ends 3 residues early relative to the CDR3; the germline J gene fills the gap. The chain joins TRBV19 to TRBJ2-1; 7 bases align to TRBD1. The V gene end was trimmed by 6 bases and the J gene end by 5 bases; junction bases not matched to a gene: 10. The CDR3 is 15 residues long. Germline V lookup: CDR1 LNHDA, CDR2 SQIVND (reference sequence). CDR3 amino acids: CASSLQGFPNNEQFF. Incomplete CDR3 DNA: TGTGCCAGTAGCTTACAGGGGTTCCCAAACAATGAG.

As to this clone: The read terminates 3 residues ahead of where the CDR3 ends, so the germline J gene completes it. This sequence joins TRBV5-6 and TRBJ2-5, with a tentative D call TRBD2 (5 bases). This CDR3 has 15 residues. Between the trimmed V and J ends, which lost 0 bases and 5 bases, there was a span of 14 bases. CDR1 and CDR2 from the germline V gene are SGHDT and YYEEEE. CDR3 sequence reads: CASSLDVAGWETQYF. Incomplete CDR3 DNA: TGTGCCAGCAGCTTGGACGTGGCGGGTTGGGAGACC.

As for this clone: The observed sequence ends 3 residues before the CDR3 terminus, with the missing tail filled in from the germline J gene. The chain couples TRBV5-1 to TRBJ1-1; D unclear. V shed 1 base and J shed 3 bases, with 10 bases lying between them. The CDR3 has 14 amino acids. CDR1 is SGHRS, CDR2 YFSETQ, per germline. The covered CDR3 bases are TGCGCCAGCAGCTTGTCTTCGGCGGACACTGAA. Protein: CASSLSSADTE. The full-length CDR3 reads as CASSLSSADTEAFF.

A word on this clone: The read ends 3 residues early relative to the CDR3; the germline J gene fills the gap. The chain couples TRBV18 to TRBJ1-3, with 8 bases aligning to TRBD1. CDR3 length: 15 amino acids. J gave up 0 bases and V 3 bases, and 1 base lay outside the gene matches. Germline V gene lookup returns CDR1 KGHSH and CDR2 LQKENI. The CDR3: CASSPGTGSGNTIYF. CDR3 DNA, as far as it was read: TGTGCCAGCTCACCCGGGACAGGCTCTGGAAACACC.

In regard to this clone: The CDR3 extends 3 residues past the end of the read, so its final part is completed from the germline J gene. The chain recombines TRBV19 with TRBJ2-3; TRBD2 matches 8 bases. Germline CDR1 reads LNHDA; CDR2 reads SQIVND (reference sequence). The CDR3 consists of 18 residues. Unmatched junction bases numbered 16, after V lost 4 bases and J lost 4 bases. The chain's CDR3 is CASSNRLGRGGGSDTQYF. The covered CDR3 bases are TGTGCCAGTAGTAACCGACTGGGTCGGGGGGGCGGGTCAGATACG.